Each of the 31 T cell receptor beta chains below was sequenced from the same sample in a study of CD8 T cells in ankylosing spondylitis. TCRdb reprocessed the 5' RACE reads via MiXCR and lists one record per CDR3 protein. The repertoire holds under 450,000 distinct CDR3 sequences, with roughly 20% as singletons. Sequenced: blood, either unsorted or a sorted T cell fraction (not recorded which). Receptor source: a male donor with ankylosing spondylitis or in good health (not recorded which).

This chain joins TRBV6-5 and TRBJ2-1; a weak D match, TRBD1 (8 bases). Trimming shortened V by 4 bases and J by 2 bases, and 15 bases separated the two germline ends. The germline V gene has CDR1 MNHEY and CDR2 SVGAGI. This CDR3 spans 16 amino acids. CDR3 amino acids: CASSFTGGATYNEQFF. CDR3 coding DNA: TGTGCCAGCAGTTTTACAGGGGGGGCCACCTACAATGAGCAGTTCTTC.

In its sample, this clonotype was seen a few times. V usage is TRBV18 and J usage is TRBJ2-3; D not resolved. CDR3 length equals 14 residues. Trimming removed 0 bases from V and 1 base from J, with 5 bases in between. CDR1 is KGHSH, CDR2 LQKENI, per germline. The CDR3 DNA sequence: TGTGCCAGCTCACCACCGGCGGGCACAGATACGCAGTATTTT. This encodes CASSPPAGTDTQYF.

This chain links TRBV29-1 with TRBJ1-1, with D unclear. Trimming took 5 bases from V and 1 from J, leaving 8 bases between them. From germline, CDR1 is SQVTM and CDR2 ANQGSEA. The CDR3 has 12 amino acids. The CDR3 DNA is TGCAGCGTTACCTTGGGGAACACTGAAGCTTTCTTT. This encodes CSVTLGNTEAFF.

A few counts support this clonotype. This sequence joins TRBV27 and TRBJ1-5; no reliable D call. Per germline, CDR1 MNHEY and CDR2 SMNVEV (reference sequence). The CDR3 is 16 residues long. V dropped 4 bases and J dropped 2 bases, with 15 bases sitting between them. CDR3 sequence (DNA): TGTGCCAGCAGTTACGAGACCCGTACGGGCAATCAGCCCCAGCATTTT. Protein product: CASSYETRTGNQPQHF.

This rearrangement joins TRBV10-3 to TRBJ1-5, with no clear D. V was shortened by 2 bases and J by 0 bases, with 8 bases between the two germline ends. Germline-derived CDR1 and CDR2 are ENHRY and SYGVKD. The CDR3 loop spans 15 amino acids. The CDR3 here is CAISETVDSNQPQHF. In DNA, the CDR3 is TGTGCCATCAGTGAGACAGTAGATAGCAATCAGCCCCAGCATTTT.

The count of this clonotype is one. The CDR3 loop reads CASSPTRQEYTEAFF. The CDR3 nucleotides read TGTGCCAGCAGCCCCACACGACAGGAGTACACTGAAGCTTTCTTT. V is TRBV11-2 and J is TRBJ1-1; tentatively, D is TRBD1 (6 bases). Germline V gives CDR1 SGHAT, CDR2 FQNNGV. The CDR3 is 15 amino acids. V was clipped by 5 bases and J by 3 bases, with 16 bases between them.

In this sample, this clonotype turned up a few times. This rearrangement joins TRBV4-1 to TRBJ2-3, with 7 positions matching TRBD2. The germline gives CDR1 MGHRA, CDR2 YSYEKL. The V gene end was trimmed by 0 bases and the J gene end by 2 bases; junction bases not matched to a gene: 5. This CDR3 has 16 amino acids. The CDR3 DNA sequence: TGCGCCAGCAGCCAAGATAGAGGACTAGACACAGATACGCAGTATTTT. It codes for CASSQDRGLDTDTQYF.

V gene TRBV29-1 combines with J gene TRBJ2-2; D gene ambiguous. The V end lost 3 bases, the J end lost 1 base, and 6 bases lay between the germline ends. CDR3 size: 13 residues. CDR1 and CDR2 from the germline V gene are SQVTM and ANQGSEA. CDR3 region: CSVEVENTGELFF. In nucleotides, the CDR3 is TGCAGCGTTGAGGTCGAGAACACCGGGGAGCTGTTTTTT.

CDR3 in DNA: TGTGCCAGCAGCCACCCGGGGAACAGGGATACGTCTGGGGCCAACGTCCTGACTTTC. This gives the protein CASSHPGNRDTSGANVLTF. V is TRBV3-1 and J is TRBJ2-6, with D possibly being TRBD1 (6 bases). Germline lookup yields CDR1 LGHDT and CDR2 YNNKEL (reference sequence). Trimming cost V 3 bases and J 1 base, with 19 bases left between them. The CDR3 loop spans 19 amino acids.

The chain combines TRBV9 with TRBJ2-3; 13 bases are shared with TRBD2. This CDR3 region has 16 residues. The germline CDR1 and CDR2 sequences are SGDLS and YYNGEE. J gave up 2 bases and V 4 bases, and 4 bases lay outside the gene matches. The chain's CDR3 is CASSSGLAGFTDTQYF. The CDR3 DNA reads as TGTGCCAGCAGCTCGGGACTAGCGGGGTTCACAGATACGCAGTATTTT.

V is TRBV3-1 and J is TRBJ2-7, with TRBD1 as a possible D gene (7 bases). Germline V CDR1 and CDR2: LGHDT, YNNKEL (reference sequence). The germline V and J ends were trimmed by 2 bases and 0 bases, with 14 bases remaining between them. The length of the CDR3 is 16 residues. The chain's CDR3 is CASSQTAGQSSYEQYF. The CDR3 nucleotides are TGTGCCAGCAGCCAAACTGCGGGACAGAGCTCCTACGAGCAGTACTTC.

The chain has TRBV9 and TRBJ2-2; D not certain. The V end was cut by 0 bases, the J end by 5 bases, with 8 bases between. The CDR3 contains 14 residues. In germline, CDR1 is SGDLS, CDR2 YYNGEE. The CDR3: CASSVVFGTGELFF. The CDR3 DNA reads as TGTGCCAGCAGCGTAGTCTTTGGGACCGGGGAGCTGTTTTTT.

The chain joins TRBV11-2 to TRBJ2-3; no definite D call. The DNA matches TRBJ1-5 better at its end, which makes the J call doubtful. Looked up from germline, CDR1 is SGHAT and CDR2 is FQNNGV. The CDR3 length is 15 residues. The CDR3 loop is CASSLVTASTDTQHF. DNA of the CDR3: TGTGCCAGCAGCTTAGTTACGGCCAGCACAGATACGCAGCATTTT.

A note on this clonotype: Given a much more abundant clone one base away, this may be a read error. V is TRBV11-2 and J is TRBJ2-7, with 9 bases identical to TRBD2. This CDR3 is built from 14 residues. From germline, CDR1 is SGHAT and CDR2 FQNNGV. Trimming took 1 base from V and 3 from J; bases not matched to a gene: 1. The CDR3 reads CASSLATSGYEQYF. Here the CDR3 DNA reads TGTGCCAGCAGCTTAGCGACTAGCGGCTACGAGCAGTACTTC.

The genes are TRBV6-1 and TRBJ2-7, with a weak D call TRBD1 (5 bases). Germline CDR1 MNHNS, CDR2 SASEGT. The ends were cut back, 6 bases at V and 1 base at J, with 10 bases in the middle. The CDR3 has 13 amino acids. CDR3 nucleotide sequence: TGTGCCAGCAGGAAACAGGATTCCTACGAGCAGTACTTC. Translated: CASRKQDSYEQYF.

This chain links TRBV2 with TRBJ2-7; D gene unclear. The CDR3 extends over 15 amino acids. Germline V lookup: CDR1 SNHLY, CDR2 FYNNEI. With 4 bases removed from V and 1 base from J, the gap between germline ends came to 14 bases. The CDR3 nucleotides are TGTGCCAGCAGTGGTTTTGCGACAAGGTCCTACGAGCAGTACTTC. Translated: CASSGFATRSYEQYF.

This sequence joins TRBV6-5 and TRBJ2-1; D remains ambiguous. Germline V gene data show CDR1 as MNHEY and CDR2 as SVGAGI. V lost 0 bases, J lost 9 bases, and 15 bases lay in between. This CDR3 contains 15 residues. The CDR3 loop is CASSYSSGYRGEQFF. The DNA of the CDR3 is TGTGCCAGCAGTTACTCCTCGGGTTACAGAGGTGAGCAGTTCTTC.

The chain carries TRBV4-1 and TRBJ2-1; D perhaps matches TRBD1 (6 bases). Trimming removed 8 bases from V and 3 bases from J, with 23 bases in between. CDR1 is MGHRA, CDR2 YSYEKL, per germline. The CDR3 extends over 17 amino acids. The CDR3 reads CASRTIAGVTDYNEQFF. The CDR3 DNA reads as TGCGCCAGCCGTACAATCGCAGGGGTAACCGACTACAATGAGCAGTTCTTC.

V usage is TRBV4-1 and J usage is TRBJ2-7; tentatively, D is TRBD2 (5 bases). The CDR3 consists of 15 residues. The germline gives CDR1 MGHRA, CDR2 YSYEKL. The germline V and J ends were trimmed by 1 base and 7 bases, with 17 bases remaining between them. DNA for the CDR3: TGCGCCAGCAGCCAAGTTGAGGGCGGGCCCGGTGAGCAGTACTTC. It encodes CASSQVEGGPGEQYF.

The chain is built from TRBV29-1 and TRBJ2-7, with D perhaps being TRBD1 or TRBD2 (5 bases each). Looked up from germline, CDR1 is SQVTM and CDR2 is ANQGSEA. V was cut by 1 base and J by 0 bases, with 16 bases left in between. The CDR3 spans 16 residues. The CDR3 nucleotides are TGCAGCGTTGAAGGAGCCGGGGACGATAGCTCCTACGAGCAGTACTTC. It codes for CSVEGAGDDSSYEQYF.

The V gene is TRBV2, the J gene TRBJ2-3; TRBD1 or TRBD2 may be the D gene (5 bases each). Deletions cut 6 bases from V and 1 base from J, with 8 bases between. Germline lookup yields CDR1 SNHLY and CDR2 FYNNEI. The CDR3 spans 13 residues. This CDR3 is CASSGDRTDTQYF. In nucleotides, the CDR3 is TGTGCCAGCAGCGGGGACCGCACAGATACGCAGTATTTT.

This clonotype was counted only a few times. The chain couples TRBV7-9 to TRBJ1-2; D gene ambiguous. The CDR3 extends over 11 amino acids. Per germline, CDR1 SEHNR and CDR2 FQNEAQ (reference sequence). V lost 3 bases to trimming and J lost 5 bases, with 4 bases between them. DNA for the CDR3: TGTGCCAGCAGCTTCGATTATGGCTACACCTTC. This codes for CASSFDYGYTF.

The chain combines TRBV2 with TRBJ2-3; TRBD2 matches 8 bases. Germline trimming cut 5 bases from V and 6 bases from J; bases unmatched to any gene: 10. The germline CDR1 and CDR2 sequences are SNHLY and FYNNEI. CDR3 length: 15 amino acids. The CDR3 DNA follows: TGTGCCAGCAGTAATGTTCTGCGGGGGGTCGATACGCAGTATTTT. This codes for CASSNVLRGVDTQYF.

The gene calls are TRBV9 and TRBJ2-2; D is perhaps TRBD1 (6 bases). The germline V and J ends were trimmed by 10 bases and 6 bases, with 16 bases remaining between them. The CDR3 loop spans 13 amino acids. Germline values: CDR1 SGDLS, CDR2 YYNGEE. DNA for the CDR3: TGTGCCTCCAAACAGGGATTCGCCGGGGAGCTGTTTTTT. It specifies CASKQGFAGELFF.

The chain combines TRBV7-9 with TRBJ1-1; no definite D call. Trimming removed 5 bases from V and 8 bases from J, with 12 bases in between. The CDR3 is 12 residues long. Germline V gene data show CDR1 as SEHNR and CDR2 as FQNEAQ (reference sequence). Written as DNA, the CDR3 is TGTGCCAGCAGCATTACGTCGGCAGAAGCTTTCTTT. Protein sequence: CASSITSAEAFF.

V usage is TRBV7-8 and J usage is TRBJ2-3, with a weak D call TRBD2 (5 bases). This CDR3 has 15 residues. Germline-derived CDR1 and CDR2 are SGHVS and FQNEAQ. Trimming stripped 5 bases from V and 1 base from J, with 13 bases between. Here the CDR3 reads CASSLTSLGTDTQYF. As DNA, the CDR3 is TGTGCCAGCAGCCTAACTAGTTTAGGCACAGATACGCAGTATTTT.

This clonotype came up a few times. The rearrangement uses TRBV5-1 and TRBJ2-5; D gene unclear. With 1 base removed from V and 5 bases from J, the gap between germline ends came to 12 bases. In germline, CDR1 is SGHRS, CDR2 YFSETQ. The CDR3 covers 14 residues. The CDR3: CASSLTDMRETQYF. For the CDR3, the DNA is TGCGCCAGCAGCTTGACCGACATGAGGGAGACCCAGTACTTC.

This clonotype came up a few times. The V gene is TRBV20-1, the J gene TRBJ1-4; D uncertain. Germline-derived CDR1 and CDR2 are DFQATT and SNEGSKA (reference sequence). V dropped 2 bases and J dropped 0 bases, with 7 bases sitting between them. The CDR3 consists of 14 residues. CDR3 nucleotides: TGCAGTGCTAGACCGGTTGCAACTAATGAAAAACTGTTTTTT. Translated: CSARPVATNEKLFF.

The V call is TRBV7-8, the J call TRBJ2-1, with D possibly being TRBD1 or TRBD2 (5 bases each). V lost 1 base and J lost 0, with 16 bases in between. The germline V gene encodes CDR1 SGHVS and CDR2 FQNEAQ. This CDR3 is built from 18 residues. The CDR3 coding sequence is TGTGCCAGCAGCTTAGGGTCTTCCGGGGCCAGCTCCTACAATGAGCAGTTCTTC. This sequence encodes CASSLGSSGASSYNEQFF.

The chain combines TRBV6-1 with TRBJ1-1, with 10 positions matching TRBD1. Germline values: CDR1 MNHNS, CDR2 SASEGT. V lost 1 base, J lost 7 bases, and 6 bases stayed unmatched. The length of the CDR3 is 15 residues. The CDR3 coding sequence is TGTGCCAGCAGTGAAGGCCCTGACAGGGGGCGTGAAGCTTTCTTT. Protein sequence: CASSEGPDRGREAFF.

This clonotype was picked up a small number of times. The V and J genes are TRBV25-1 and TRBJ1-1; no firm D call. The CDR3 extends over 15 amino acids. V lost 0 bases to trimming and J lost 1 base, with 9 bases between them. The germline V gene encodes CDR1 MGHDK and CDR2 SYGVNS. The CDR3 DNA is TGTGCCAGCAGTGAATACGGGAGGAGGAACACTGAAGCTTTCTTT. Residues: CASSEYGRRNTEAFF.